Shown below are 7 T cell receptor beta chains from a single sample sequenced in a study of immune cell composition in non-small cell lung cancer. Normal lung was sampled as far from the tumour as possible, at least 3 cm. TCRdb's copy holds only in-frame clones and misses some; the assay was immunoSEQ multiplex PCR. Among 3,000 to 4,000 clones listed, about four fifths were seen once. What was sequenced was non-adjacent lung tissue. The receptors stem from a human donor with non-small cell lung cancer.

The chain recombines TRBV28 with TRBJ1-5; 8 positions match TRBD1. Germline CDR1 and CDR2: MDHEN and SYDVKM. The CDR3 sequence is 13 residues long. With V trimmed by 10 bases and J by 1 base, 3 bases remained unmatched. CDR3 region: CATRGQSNQPQHF. The CDR3 nucleotides are TGTGCCACCAGGGGGCAGAGCAATCAGCCCCAGCATTTT. Looking up the rest from reference TRBV28 and TRBJ1-5 gives the full variable domain: DVKVTQSSRYLVKRTGEKVFLECVQDMDHENMFWYRQDPGLGLRLIYFSYDVKMKEKGDIPEGYSVSREKKERFSLILESASTNQTSMYLCATRGQSNQPQHFGDGTRLSIL.

V is TRBV25-1 and J is TRBJ1-1; D perhaps matches TRBD1 (6 bases). V was cut by 8 bases and J by 10 bases, with 23 bases left in between. This CDR3 has 14 amino acids. Germline CDR1 is MGHDK and CDR2 is SYGVNS. CDR3 nucleotides: TGTGCCAGCGAAAGATACAGAGGCGAAGGGGGAGCTTTCTTT. This codes for CASERYRGEGGAFF.

J is TRBJ1-1 and V is TRBV5-8; D unclear. V lost 0 bases to trimming and J lost 0 bases, with 9 bases between them. Germline CDR1 is SGHTS and CDR2 is YDEGEE. This CDR3 region has 15 residues. CDR3: CASSLVGTMNTEAFF. CDR3 nucleotides: TGTGCCAGCAGCTTGGTGGGAACCATGAACACTGAAGCTTTCTTT. Full variable domain (remainder filled in from reference TRBV5-8 and TRBJ1-1): EAGVTQSPTHLIKTRGQQATLRCSPISGHTSVYWYQQALGLGLQFLLWYDEGEERNRGNFPPRFSGRQFPNYSSELNVNALELEDSALYLCASSLVGTMNTEAFFGQGTRLTVV.

The chain joins TRBV10-3 to TRBJ2-1, with 10 positions matching TRBD2. CDR1 is ENHRY and CDR2 is SYGVKD in the germline V gene. There are 14 residues in the CDR3. The V and J ends lost 6 bases and 3 bases, in that order; junction bases with no gene match: 2. The CDR3 nucleotides read TGTGCCATCAGCCTAGCGGGAGACTACAATGAGCAGTTCTTC. This sequence encodes CAISLAGDYNEQFF.

This clone is deemed large. This chain links TRBV19 with TRBJ2-7; no reliable D call. This CDR3 has 10 residues. V was shortened by 6 bases and J by 4 bases, with 4 bases between the two germline ends. CDR1 LNHDA and CDR2 SQIVND come from the germline V gene (reference sequence). In nucleotides, the CDR3 is TGTGCCAGTAGACAATACGAGCAGTACTTC. It codes for CASRQYEQYF. The entire variable domain, with the rest obtained from reference TRBV19 and TRBJ2-7, is as follows: DGGITQSPKYLFRKEGQNVTLSCEQNLNHDAMYWYRQDPGQGLRLIYYSQIVNDFQKGDIAEGYSVSREKKESFPLTVTSAQKNPTAFYLCASRQYEQYFGPGTRLTVT.

The chain recombines TRBV6-1 with TRBJ2-1, with TRBD2 matching 11 bases. V shed 1 base and J 4 bases; nucleotides not matched to a gene: 0. Germline values: CDR1 MNHNS, CDR2 SASEGT. This CDR3 is 15 amino acids long. CDR3 residues: CASSEGTSGYNEQFF. DNA of the CDR3: TGTGCCAGCAGTGAAGGGACTAGCGGGTACAATGAGCAGTTCTTC.

This chain uses TRBV7-3 with TRBJ1-2, with 7 bases that match TRBD1. J was trimmed by 4 bases and V by 5 bases; bases with no gene match: 10. CDR1 is SGHTA and CDR2 is FQGTGA in the germline V gene. The CDR3 is made up of 15 amino acids. CDR3 nucleotides: TGTGCCAGCAGCCCCCGACGGGACAGCCCCTATGGCTACACCTTC. It yields the protein CASSPRRDSPYGYTF.